Listed here are 27 T cell receptor beta chains from one sample, sequenced in a study of blood T cell repertoires in COVID-19. Clones were read by immunoSEQ multiplex PCR, and TCRdb kept only the in-frame ones, dropping some. The sample gives around 200,000 clones, 70% to 90% of which show up once; 4.9% is in the top ten. The specimen sequenced was peripheral blood. These receptors were collected from a woman older than 75 with acute or convalescent COVID-19.

The V call is TRBV19, the J call TRBJ1-1; D gene ambiguous. The CDR3 contains 15 residues. The V end was cut by 5 bases, the J end by 0 bases, with 13 bases between. CDR1 LNHDA and CDR2 SQIVND come from the germline V gene (reference sequence). The CDR3 DNA is TGTGCCAGTAGTTTCTCGGGAGCACTGAACACTGAAGCTTTCTTT. Translating it yields CASSFSGALNTEAFF. The full variable domain, with the rest looked up from reference TRBV19 and TRBJ1-1, is DGGITQSPKYLFRKEGQNVTLSCEQNLNHDAMYWYRQDPGQGLRLIYYSQIVNDFQKGDIAEGYSVSREKKESFPLTVTSAQKNPTAFYLCASSFSGALNTEAFFGQGTRLTVV.

The chain has TRBV7-6 and TRBJ1-1, with a weak D call TRBD1 (5 bases). Germline lookup yields CDR1 SGHVS and CDR2 FNYEAQ. V was pared by 7 bases and J by 3 bases, with 18 bases between. This CDR3 has 15 amino acids. The CDR3 here is CASTPHGAKDTEAFF. CDR3 coding DNA: TGTGCCAGCACCCCGCATGGGGCGAAGGACACTGAAGCTTTCTTT.

The J gene is TRBJ1-2, the V gene TRBV19, with 7 bases fitting TRBD1. Per germline, CDR1 LNHDA and CDR2 SQIVND (reference sequence). Germline trimming cut 7 bases from V and 7 bases from J; bases unmatched to any gene: 12. The CDR3 covers 14 residues. This CDR3 is CASTPRQGGSGYTF. The CDR3 nucleotides are TGTGCCAGTACCCCCCGACAGGGTGGAAGTGGCTACACCTTC.

V is TRBV20-1 and J is TRBJ2-7; 7 bases match TRBD2. V shed 3 bases, J shed 2 bases, and the junction held 10 bases outside the gene matches. From germline, CDR1 is DFQATT and CDR2 SNEGSKA (reference sequence). CDR3 length: 15 amino acids. The CDR3 bases are TGCAGTGCTAGTCGCCCTAGGGCGGGGGCCTACGAGCAGTACTTC. Its translation is CSASRPRAGAYEQYF.

The chain carries TRBV6-5 and TRBJ1-1; D remains unclear. Germline-derived CDR1 and CDR2 are MNHEY and SVGAGI. The V end was cut by 4 bases, the J end by 4 bases, with 13 bases between. The CDR3 consists of 14 residues. DNA for the CDR3: TGTGCCAGCAGTTGGGGTCAAGGAGGCACTGAAGCTTTCTTT. Its protein is CASSWGQGGTEAFF.

The chain couples TRBV6-5 to TRBJ2-3; a weak D match, TRBD1 (7 bases). In germline, CDR1 is MNHEY, CDR2 SVGAGI. The CDR3 loop spans 15 amino acids. The V and J ends lost 6 bases and 5 bases respectively, with 18 bases between them. CDR3 region: CASRQGGAEGDTQYF. Here the CDR3 DNA reads TGTGCCAGCAGGCAAGGGGGCGCGGAGGGAGATACGCAGTATTTT.

The chain uses TRBV11-2 and TRBJ2-1, with 7 bases lining up with TRBD1. The germline gives CDR1 SGHAT, CDR2 FQNNGV. V shed 1 base and J 10 bases; nucleotides not matched to a gene: 7. The CDR3 is 14 amino acids. CDR3 sequence reads: CASSLGRLTGEQFF. DNA for the CDR3: TGTGCCAGCAGCTTAGGACGCCTGACAGGGGAGCAGTTCTTC.

This rearrangement joins TRBV9 to TRBJ1-6; possibly TRBD1 for D (5 bases). The CDR3 spans 15 residues. V lost 3 bases to trimming and J lost 7 bases, with 14 bases between them. Germline-derived CDR1 and CDR2 are SGDLS and YYNGEE. As DNA, the CDR3 is TGTGCCAGCAGCGATCCCGGGGGTTGGAATTCACCCCTCCACTTT. Its protein is CASSDPGGWNSPLHF.

The rearrangement uses TRBV3-1 (or the pseudogene TRBV3-2) and TRBJ2-7; TRBD2 agrees at 10 bases. The CDR3 has 14 residues. V shed 7 bases, J shed 3 bases, and the junction held 6 bases outside the gene matches. Germline V gene data show CDR1 as LGHDT and CDR2 as YNNKEL (reference sequence). This CDR3 reads CASTLAGENYEQYF. As DNA, the CDR3 is TGTGCCAGCACCCTAGCGGGAGAGAACTACGAGCAGTACTTC.

The V gene is TRBV4-3, the J gene TRBJ2-2; TRBD1 aligns across 11 bases. This CDR3 region has 18 residues. J gave up 5 bases and V 3 bases, and 11 bases lay outside the gene matches. Germline V gives CDR1 LGHNA, CDR2 YSLEER. CDR3 coding DNA: TGCGCCAGCAGCCACCCCGGGACAGGGGGAGGCAAAACCGGGGAGCTGTTTTTT. Protein product: CASSHPGTGGGKTGELFF.

The J gene is TRBJ1-2, the V gene TRBV29-1; 8 bases are a match to TRBD1. Germline-derived CDR1 and CDR2 are SQVTM and ANQGSEA. Germline trimming cut 7 bases from V and 4 bases from J; bases unmatched to any gene: 11. The CDR3 runs 14 residues. The CDR3 nucleotides are TGCAGCGGATGGACAGGGCCAACCACCTATGGCTACACCTTC. It translates to CSGWTGPTTYGYTF. Full variable domain (remainder filled in from reference TRBV29-1 and TRBJ1-2): SAVISQKPSRDICQRGTSLTIQCQVDSQVTMMFWYRQQPGQSLTLIATANQGSEATYESGFVIDKFPISRPNLTFSTLTVSNMSPEDSSIYLCSGWTGPTTYGYTFGSGTRLTVV.

This clone has a single count. This rearrangement joins TRBV19 to TRBJ1-5, with TRBD1 as a possible D gene (6 bases). This CDR3 region has 15 residues. The germline V gene encodes CDR1 LNHDA and CDR2 SQIVND (reference sequence). The ends were cut back, 4 bases at V and 5 bases at J, with 15 bases in the middle. The CDR3 bases are TGTGCCAGTAGTACCTCGGACAGATTTGATCAGCCCCAGCATTTT. Protein product: CASSTSDRFDQPQHF.

The chain couples TRBV11-2 to TRBJ1-2; TRBD1 matches at 7 bases. CDR1 is SGHAT, CDR2 FQNNGV, per germline. V lost 5 bases to trimming and J lost 8 bases; unmatched junction nucleotides: 8. CDR3 length equals 13 residues. The CDR3 reads CASSRGTVQGYTF. The DNA for the CDR3 is TGTGCCAGCAGCCGCGGGACAGTTCAAGGCTACACCTTC.

The CDR3 sequence is CASRTGGAEKLFF. For the CDR3, the DNA is TGTGCCAGCAGGACAGGGGGGGCCGAAAAACTGTTTTTT. The chain combines TRBV28 with TRBJ1-4; 9 bases are shared with TRBD1. Germline V gene sequence: CDR1 MDHEN, CDR2 SYDVKM. The CDR3 has 13 residues. V lost 6 bases, J lost 8 bases, and 4 bases stayed unmatched.

The chain links TRBV5-8 to TRBJ2-7; D may be TRBD1 (6 bases). Germline lookup yields CDR1 SGHTS and CDR2 YDEGEE. The V end lost 6 bases, the J end lost 2 bases, and 9 bases lay between the germline ends. This CDR3 comprises 12 residues. CDR3 region: CASTGETYEQYF. CDR3 nucleotide sequence: TGTGCCAGCACAGGGGAGACCTACGAGCAGTACTTC.

This chain uses TRBV3-1 (or the pseudogene TRBV3-2) with TRBJ2-2; 8 nucleotides match TRBD2. The CDR3 contains 15 residues. Looked up from germline, CDR1 is LGHDT and CDR2 is YNNKEL (reference sequence). Trimming cost V 6 bases and J 0 bases; bases outside gene matches: 3. The CDR3, as DNA: TGTGCCAGCAGACTGGGACTAGCGAACACCGGGGAGCTGTTTTTT. Encoded protein: CASRLGLANTGELFF.

This chain joins TRBV30 and TRBJ1-4; D is uncertain. The length of the CDR3 is 15 residues. The germline V gene has CDR1 GTSNPN and CDR2 SVGIG (reference sequence). Trimming took 0 bases from V and 1 from J, leaving 9 bases between them. The CDR3 coding sequence is TGTGCCTGGAGTGTACTAGGGATAACTAATGAAAAACTGTTTTTT. Amino acid sequence: CAWSVLGITNEKLFF.

V gene TRBV10-1 combines with J gene TRBJ2-2; 8 bases line up with TRBD1. The V segment lost 2 bases and the J segment 1 base; nucleotides outside the gene matches: 9. Germline V gene lookup returns CDR1 WNHNN and CDR2 SYGVQD (reference sequence). This CDR3 has 18 residues. CDR3 sequence: CASSEDRGPLRNTGELFF. For the CDR3, the DNA is TGCGCCAGCAGTGAGGACAGGGGACCGTTGAGGAACACCGGGGAGCTGTTTTTT.

The V and J genes are TRBV2 and TRBJ2-5; TRBD2 agrees at 14 bases. Germline trimming cut 7 bases from V and 4 bases from J; bases unmatched to any gene: 2. The CDR3 loop spans 14 amino acids. Germline CDR1 and CDR2: SNHLY and FYNNEI. CDR3 DNA sequence: TGTGCCAGCAATGGACTAGCGGGAGGAGAGACCCAGTACTTC. It yields the protein CASNGLAGGETQYF.

The chain links TRBV25-1 to TRBJ2-5, with TRBD1 matching over 7 bases. CDR1 and CDR2 (germline): MGHDK, SYGVNS. The CDR3 runs to 12 residues. J lost 5 bases, V lost 9 bases, and 6 bases had no gene match. This CDR3 is CASRQGSETQYF. The CDR3 nucleotides are TGTGCCAGTAGACAGGGATCGGAGACCCAGTACTTC.

This clone was picked up a small number of times. The V call is TRBV10-1, the J call TRBJ1-1; D gene ambiguous. The CDR3 runs 16 residues. Germline values: CDR1 WNHNN, CDR2 SYGVQD (reference sequence). V was clipped by 6 bases and J by 4 bases, with 21 bases between them. In DNA, the CDR3 is TGCGCCAGCAGGGCGCGGGATGACAAGAGTTGCACTGAAGCTTTCTTT. Translation: CASRARDDKSCTEAFF.

The CDR3 reads CSASSGGFYNEQFF. The CDR3 bases are TGCAGTGCTAGTAGCGGGGGTTTTTACAATGAGCAGTTCTTC. The chain joins TRBV20-1 to TRBJ2-1; 9 nucleotides match TRBD2. The germline gives CDR1 DFQATT, CDR2 SNEGSKA (reference sequence). This CDR3 has 14 amino acids. V shed 3 bases and J 4 bases; nucleotides not matched to a gene: 4.

This clone was observed a few times. The chain employs TRBV5-4 and TRBJ1-5, with no clear D. This CDR3 has 14 amino acids. Trimming shortened V by 1 base and J by 1 base, and 6 bases separated the two germline ends. CDR1 is SGHNT, CDR2 YYREEE, per germline (reference sequence). The CDR3 sequence: CASSLWQSNQPQHF. DNA for the CDR3: TGTGCCAGCAGCTTGTGGCAGAGCAATCAGCCCCAGCATTTT.

The CDR3 bases are TGTGCCAGCGGTCTCGGAGGCACAGATACGCAGTATTTT. This gives the protein CASGLGGTDTQYF. The rearrangement joins TRBV2 to TRBJ2-3; D ambiguous. The V end was cut by 8 bases, the J end by 1 base, with 10 bases between. The CDR3 has 13 amino acids. CDR1 is SNHLY and CDR2 is FYNNEI in the germline V gene. Full variable domain (outside the CDR3, taken from reference TRBV2 and TRBJ2-3): EPEVTQTPSHQVTQMGQEVILRCVPISNHLYFYWYRQILGQKVEFLVSFYNNEISEKSEIFDDQFSVERPDGSNFTLKIRSTKLEDSAMYFCASGLGGTDTQYFGPGTRLTVL.

This clone showed up just a few times. The gene calls are TRBV5-1 and TRBJ1-4; D is uncertain. The germline CDR1 and CDR2 sequences are SGHRS and YFSETQ. Trimming left V 0 bases short and J 4 bases short, with 10 bases between. The CDR3 extends over 15 amino acids. This chain's CDR3 is CASSLGEGINEKLFF. CDR3 coding DNA: TGCGCCAGCAGCTTGGGAGAGGGAATTAATGAAAAACTGTTTTTT. The variable domain in full, completed from reference TRBV5-1 and TRBJ1-4, reads KAGVTQTPRYLIKTRGQQVTLSCSPISGHRSVSWYQQTPGQGLQFLFEYFSETQRNKGNFPGRFSGRQFSNSRSEMNVSTLELGDSALYLCASSLGEGINEKLFFGSGTQLSVL.

A few counts support this clone. This chain joins TRBV2 and TRBJ1-5; the D gene is possibly TRBD1 (5 bases). The germline V gene encodes CDR1 SNHLY and CDR2 FYNNEI. Trimming shortened V by 8 bases and J by 11 bases, and 19 bases separated the two germline ends. This CDR3 comprises 13 residues. CDR3 sequence reads: CASGSIRGVSQHF. CDR3 nucleotide sequence: TGTGCCAGCGGCTCGATAAGGGGTGTGTCCCAGCATTTT.

The chain uses TRBV27 and TRBJ2-2; 10 bases match TRBD2. CDR3 length: 18 amino acids. Trimming took 5 bases from V and 4 from J; bases not matched to a gene: 13. Looked up from germline, CDR1 is MNHEY and CDR2 is SMNVEV (reference sequence). CDR3 in DNA: TGTGCCAGCAGTCCGTTATATCCTAGCGGGAGAATCACCGGGGAGCTGTTTTTT. Translating it yields CASSPLYPSGRITGELFF.